These 29 T cell receptor beta chains came from one sample sequenced in a study of long-term antiretroviral therapy in people with HIV. immunoSEQ v3.0 was run at survey level. Some clones are missing from TCRdb's copy, which holds only in-frame ones; the method was immunoSEQ multiplex PCR. The sample lists under 20,000 clones, around 84% occurring once. Sequencing was performed on unsorted PBMCs, taken 0.3 years after starting antiretroviral therapy. These receptors were taken from a woman aged 45 to 65 with HIV.

The V gene is TRBV4-2, the J gene TRBJ2-7, with D maybe TRBD1 (6 bases). The CDR3 is 14 residues long. V was pared by 7 bases and J by 7 bases, with 20 bases between. Germline V gene sequence: CDR1 LGHNA, CDR2 YNFKEQ. The CDR3 here is CASIIQLDSGEQYV. The CDR3 nucleotides read TGTGCCAGCATCATACAACTGGACAGTGGGGAGCAGTACGTC.

The chain joins TRBV2 to TRBJ1-3; D unclear. Trimming took 5 bases from V and 0 from J, leaving 8 bases between them. This CDR3 is 14 amino acids long. CDR1 and CDR2 (germline): SNHLY, FYNNEI. The CDR3 DNA reads TGTGCCAGCAGTAAGTCTTACTCTGGAAACACCATATATTTT. It is translated as CASSKSYSGNTIYF.

This clone has only one observation. The V call is TRBV11-2, the J call TRBJ1-5; 12 bases agree with TRBD1. After removal of 6 bases from V and 7 bases from J, the junction contained 4 bases not matched to a gene. CDR3 length: 14 residues. Per the germline V gene, CDR1 is SGHAT and CDR2 is FQNNGV. CDR3 protein: CASSVGQGAQPQHF. The CDR3 DNA is TGTGCCAGCAGTGTGGGACAGGGGGCCCAGCCCCAGCATTTT.

Here the CDR3 reads CAWSVGGDEQYV. CDR3 DNA sequence: TGTGCCTGGAGTGTAGGAGGGGACGAGCAGTACGTC. This chain links TRBV30 with TRBJ2-7, with a possible D match to TRBD2 (6 bases). The CDR3 sequence is 12 residues long. Deletions cut 0 bases from V and 5 bases from J, with 8 bases between. From germline, CDR1 is GTSNPN and CDR2 SVGIG (reference sequence).

The chain couples TRBV7-4 to TRBJ1-5; no definite D call. Germline loops: CDR1 SGHVT, CDR2 SQSDAQ. Trimming pared 5 bases from V and 0 bases from J, leaving 5 bases between. The CDR3 sequence is 13 residues long. The CDR3 sequence is CASSLRSNQPQHF. The CDR3 region has the DNA TGTGCCAGCAGCCTACGTAGCAATCAGCCCCAGCATTTT.

The chain links TRBV11-3 to TRBJ2-5; D remains unclear. Germline assignment: CDR1 SGHNT and CDR2 YENEEA. Between the trimmed V and J ends, which lost 1 base and 3 bases, there was a span of 9 bases. This CDR3 is built from 14 residues. DNA of the CDR3: TGTGCCAGCAGCTTAGGCAGAGAGGAAGAGACCCAGTACTTC. Its translation: CASSLGREEETQYF.

The CDR3 region is CASSQVRGDAGANVLTF. CDR3 bases: TGCGCCAGCAGCCAAGTCAGGGGAGATGCTGGGGCCAACGTCCTGACTTTC. The gene calls are TRBV4-1 and TRBJ2-6, with TRBD1 as a possible D gene (6 bases). Germline-derived CDR1 and CDR2 are MGHRA and YSYEKL. With 1 base removed from V and 2 bases from J, the gap between germline ends came to 12 bases. The CDR3 has 17 residues.

The CDR3 nucleotides read TGTGCCAGCAGTGGAGGGTGGGGCTACACCTTC. Translating it yields CASSGGWGYTF. The chain links TRBV27 to TRBJ1-2; D is unresolved. Germline lookup yields CDR1 MNHEY and CDR2 SMNVEV (reference sequence). This CDR3 region has 11 residues. V dropped 5 bases and J dropped 8 bases, with 9 bases sitting between them.

The genes are TRBV5-1 and TRBJ2-5, with D unclear. From germline, CDR1 is SGHRS and CDR2 YFSETQ. This CDR3 is built from 12 residues. The V end lost 1 base, the J end lost 4 bases, and 5 bases lay between the germline ends. CDR3 DNA sequence: TGCGCCAGCAGCTTGAAGGGAGAGACCCAGTACTTC. Translating it yields CASSLKGETQYF.

This clone was detected only once. The CDR3 region is CASSPDARGPGGETQYF. The CDR3 DNA follows: TGTGCCAGCAGCCCCGACGCGCGGGGGCCGGGGGGGGAGACCCAGTACTTC. J is TRBJ2-5 and V is TRBV5-6; TRBD2 matches 8 bases. From germline, CDR1 is SGHDT and CDR2 YYEEEE. CDR3 size: 17 residues. Trimming cost V 4 bases and J 5 bases; bases outside gene matches: 16.

The V gene is TRBV19, the J gene TRBJ2-5; 16 nucleotides agree with TRBD2. V was pared by 4 bases and J by 4 bases, with 3 bases of the junction left unmatched. The CDR3 is 16 residues long. Germline assignment: CDR1 LNHDA and CDR2 SQIVND (reference sequence). The CDR3 coding sequence is TGTGCCAGTAGTACGGGACTAGCGGGGGGGCGAGAGACCCAGTACTTC. Translation gives CASSTGLAGGRETQYF.

The chain uses TRBV7-9 and TRBJ2-2; D is ambiguous. V was shortened by 2 bases and J by 2 bases, with 9 bases between the two germline ends. Germline V lookup: CDR1 SEHNR, CDR2 FQNEAQ (reference sequence). This CDR3 has 15 residues. In DNA, the CDR3 is TGTGCCAGCAGCTTAAGCGCCGCCAACACCGGGGAGCTGTTTTTT. Its protein is CASSLSAANTGELFF.

This chain links TRBV5-1 with TRBJ1-5; 8 positions agree with TRBD1. Germline trimming cut 4 bases from V and 7 bases from J; bases unmatched to any gene: 7. Germline assignment: CDR1 SGHRS and CDR2 YFSETQ. This CDR3 has 14 residues. DNA of the CDR3: TGCGCCAGCAGCGAAGGACAGGGTAGCCAGCCCCAGCATTTT. Its translation: CASSEGQGSQPQHF.

This chain links TRBV5-4 with TRBJ2-5; 8 nucleotides agree with TRBD2. There are 15 residues in the CDR3. The germline gives CDR1 SGHNT, CDR2 YYREEE (reference sequence). V shed 0 bases, J shed 3 bases, and the junction held 4 bases outside the gene matches. CDR3 sequence (DNA): TGTGCCAGCAGCTTGGCTCCGGGGGGGAAAGAGACCCAGTACTTC. Amino acids: CASSLAPGGKETQYF.

The sample holds one count of this clone. The V gene is TRBV5-6, the J gene TRBJ2-7; D may match TRBD1 or TRBD2 (5 bases each). The CDR3 totals 13 residues. V dropped 3 bases and J dropped 7 bases, with 14 bases sitting between them. Germline V gene sequence: CDR1 SGHDT, CDR2 YYEEEE. CDR3 sequence reads: CASSSPGSGEQYV. The CDR3 nucleotides read TGTGCCAGCAGCTCCCCAGGGTCGGGAGAGCAGTACGTC.

This clone was seen once. The chain has TRBV6-1 and TRBJ1-3, with no clear D. There are 13 residues in the CDR3. Trimming cost V 10 bases and J 0 bases, with 10 bases left between them. Germline V CDR1 and CDR2: MNHNS, SASEGT. The CDR3 loop reads CATARGSGNTIYF. The DNA for the CDR3 is TGTGCCACCGCCCGAGGCTCTGGAAACACCATATATTTT.

This chain joins TRBV5-6 and TRBJ2-5, with 9 bases lining up with TRBD1. Trimming at V came to 1 base and at J to 5 bases, leaving 6 bases not matched to a gene. CDR3 length: 15 residues. Germline assignment: CDR1 SGHDT and CDR2 YYEEEE. CDR3 DNA: TGTGCCAGCAGCTTGTGGGACAGGGTACGCGAGACCCAGTACTTC. Protein sequence: CASSLWDRVRETQYF.

The chain links TRBV20-1 to TRBJ2-1; D ambiguous. Trimming pared 4 bases from V and 10 bases from J, leaving 11 bases between. CDR3 size: 11 residues. Germline values: CDR1 DFQATT, CDR2 SNEGSKA (reference sequence). The CDR3 DNA reads TGCAGTGCTACCCCGGATCACGAGCAGTTCTTC. Protein sequence: CSATPDHEQFF.

This clone was counted once. This rearrangement joins TRBV7-9 to TRBJ2-3; the match to TRBD2 covers 7 bases. This CDR3 has 15 residues. The germline V gene encodes CDR1 SEHNR and CDR2 FQNEAQ (reference sequence). Trimming at V came to 3 bases and at J to 2 bases, leaving 5 bases not matched to a gene. CDR3 DNA sequence: TGTGCCAGCAGCTTCGTAAGCGGGGACACAGATACGCAGTATTTT. Protein product: CASSFVSGDTDTQYF.

V is TRBV2 and J is TRBJ1-1, with D unclear. Germline loops: CDR1 SNHLY, CDR2 FYNNEI. V dropped 2 bases and J dropped 10 bases, with 11 bases sitting between them. The CDR3 totals 12 residues. CDR3: CASSEYIFGAFF. The DNA for the CDR3 is TGTGCCAGCAGTGAATATATATTCGGAGCTTTCTTT.

This CDR3 reads CSVEVISGETQYF. CDR3 DNA: TGCAGCGTTGAAGTAATATCGGGGGAGACCCAGTACTTC. The chain is built from TRBV29-1 and TRBJ2-5; D is perhaps TRBD2 (5 bases). Germline CDR1 SQVTM, CDR2 ANQGSEA. The CDR3 is 13 amino acids. V lost 1 base and J lost 5, with 11 bases in between.

DNA of the CDR3: TGTGCCAGCAGCGAGGAGGGGACCTCCTACAATGAGCAGTTCTTC. This codes for CASSEEGTSYNEQFF. The chain employs TRBV9 and TRBJ2-1; D perhaps matches TRBD2 (6 bases). Per germline, CDR1 SGDLS and CDR2 YYNGEE. This CDR3 has 15 amino acids. With 3 bases removed from V and 0 bases from J, the gap between germline ends came to 10 bases.

The chain joins TRBV4-1 to TRBJ2-7; D is unresolved. V was shortened by 4 bases and J by 6 bases, with 13 bases between the two germline ends. The CDR3 covers 13 residues. From germline, CDR1 is MGHRA and CDR2 YSYEKL. Here the CDR3 reads CASSPGPTGEQYF. DNA of the CDR3: TGCGCCAGCAGCCCCGGGCCAACGGGCGAGCAGTACTTC.

The chain couples TRBV19 to TRBJ2-3, with TRBD1 matching 8 bases. The germline V gene has CDR1 LNHDA and CDR2 SQIVND (reference sequence). There are 19 residues in the CDR3. With 0 bases clipped from V and 1 base from J, the junction kept 12 bases outside the gene matches. CDR3 loop: CASSIDSPAGGEGTDTQYF. The CDR3 DNA reads TGTGCCAGTAGTATAGATAGCCCAGCAGGGGGCGAAGGCACAGATACGCAGTATTTT.

The chain combines TRBV6-1 with TRBJ1-2; 7 bases are shared with TRBD1. The CDR3 runs to 14 residues. V shed 6 bases, J shed 4 bases, and the junction held 8 bases outside the gene matches. Germline CDR1 and CDR2: MNHNS and SASEGT. The CDR3 bases are TGTGCCAGCAGCTTAGAGGGGACAGTCTATGGCTACACCTTC. Residues: CASSLEGTVYGYTF.

This clone was observed a handful of times. This chain connects TRBV6-5 to TRBJ2-2; D not certain. Between the trimmed V and J ends, which lost 0 bases and 4 bases, there was a span of 3 bases. The CDR3 covers 13 residues. Germline V CDR1 and CDR2: MNHEY, SVGAGI. CDR3 loop: CASSYSGTGELFF. CDR3 bases: TGTGCCAGCAGTTACTCGGGCACCGGGGAGCTGTTTTTT.

This sequence joins TRBV10-2 and TRBJ2-2; D may be TRBD1 (6 bases). The CDR3 consists of 16 residues. Germline CDR1 and CDR2: WSHSY and SAAADI. Trimming removed 1 base from V and 0 bases from J, with 9 bases in between. Here the CDR3 DNA reads TGCGCCAGCAGTGAGTTCCGGACAGCGAACACCGGGGAGCTGTTTTTT. It translates to CASSEFRTANTGELFF.

The chain carries TRBV4-1 and TRBJ1-2, with TRBD1 matching over 8 bases. Germline CDR1 reads MGHRA; CDR2 reads YSYEKL. CDR3 length: 16 amino acids. The ends lost 1 base at V and 4 bases at J; junction bases unmatched: 8. The CDR3 loop is CASSQAPGQALYGYTF. The CDR3 DNA reads as TGCGCCAGCAGCCAAGCTCCGGGACAGGCGCTCTATGGCTACACCTTC.

V gene TRBV9 combines with J gene TRBJ2-1, with D possibly TRBD1 on 7 matching bases. Trimming pared 7 bases from V and 0 bases from J, leaving 11 bases between. CDR1 is SGDLS, CDR2 YYNGEE, per germline. The CDR3 extends over 14 amino acids. The CDR3 reads CASRGTASYNEQFF. The CDR3 DNA is TGTGCCAGCCGCGGGACAGCCTCCTACAATGAGCAGTTCTTC.